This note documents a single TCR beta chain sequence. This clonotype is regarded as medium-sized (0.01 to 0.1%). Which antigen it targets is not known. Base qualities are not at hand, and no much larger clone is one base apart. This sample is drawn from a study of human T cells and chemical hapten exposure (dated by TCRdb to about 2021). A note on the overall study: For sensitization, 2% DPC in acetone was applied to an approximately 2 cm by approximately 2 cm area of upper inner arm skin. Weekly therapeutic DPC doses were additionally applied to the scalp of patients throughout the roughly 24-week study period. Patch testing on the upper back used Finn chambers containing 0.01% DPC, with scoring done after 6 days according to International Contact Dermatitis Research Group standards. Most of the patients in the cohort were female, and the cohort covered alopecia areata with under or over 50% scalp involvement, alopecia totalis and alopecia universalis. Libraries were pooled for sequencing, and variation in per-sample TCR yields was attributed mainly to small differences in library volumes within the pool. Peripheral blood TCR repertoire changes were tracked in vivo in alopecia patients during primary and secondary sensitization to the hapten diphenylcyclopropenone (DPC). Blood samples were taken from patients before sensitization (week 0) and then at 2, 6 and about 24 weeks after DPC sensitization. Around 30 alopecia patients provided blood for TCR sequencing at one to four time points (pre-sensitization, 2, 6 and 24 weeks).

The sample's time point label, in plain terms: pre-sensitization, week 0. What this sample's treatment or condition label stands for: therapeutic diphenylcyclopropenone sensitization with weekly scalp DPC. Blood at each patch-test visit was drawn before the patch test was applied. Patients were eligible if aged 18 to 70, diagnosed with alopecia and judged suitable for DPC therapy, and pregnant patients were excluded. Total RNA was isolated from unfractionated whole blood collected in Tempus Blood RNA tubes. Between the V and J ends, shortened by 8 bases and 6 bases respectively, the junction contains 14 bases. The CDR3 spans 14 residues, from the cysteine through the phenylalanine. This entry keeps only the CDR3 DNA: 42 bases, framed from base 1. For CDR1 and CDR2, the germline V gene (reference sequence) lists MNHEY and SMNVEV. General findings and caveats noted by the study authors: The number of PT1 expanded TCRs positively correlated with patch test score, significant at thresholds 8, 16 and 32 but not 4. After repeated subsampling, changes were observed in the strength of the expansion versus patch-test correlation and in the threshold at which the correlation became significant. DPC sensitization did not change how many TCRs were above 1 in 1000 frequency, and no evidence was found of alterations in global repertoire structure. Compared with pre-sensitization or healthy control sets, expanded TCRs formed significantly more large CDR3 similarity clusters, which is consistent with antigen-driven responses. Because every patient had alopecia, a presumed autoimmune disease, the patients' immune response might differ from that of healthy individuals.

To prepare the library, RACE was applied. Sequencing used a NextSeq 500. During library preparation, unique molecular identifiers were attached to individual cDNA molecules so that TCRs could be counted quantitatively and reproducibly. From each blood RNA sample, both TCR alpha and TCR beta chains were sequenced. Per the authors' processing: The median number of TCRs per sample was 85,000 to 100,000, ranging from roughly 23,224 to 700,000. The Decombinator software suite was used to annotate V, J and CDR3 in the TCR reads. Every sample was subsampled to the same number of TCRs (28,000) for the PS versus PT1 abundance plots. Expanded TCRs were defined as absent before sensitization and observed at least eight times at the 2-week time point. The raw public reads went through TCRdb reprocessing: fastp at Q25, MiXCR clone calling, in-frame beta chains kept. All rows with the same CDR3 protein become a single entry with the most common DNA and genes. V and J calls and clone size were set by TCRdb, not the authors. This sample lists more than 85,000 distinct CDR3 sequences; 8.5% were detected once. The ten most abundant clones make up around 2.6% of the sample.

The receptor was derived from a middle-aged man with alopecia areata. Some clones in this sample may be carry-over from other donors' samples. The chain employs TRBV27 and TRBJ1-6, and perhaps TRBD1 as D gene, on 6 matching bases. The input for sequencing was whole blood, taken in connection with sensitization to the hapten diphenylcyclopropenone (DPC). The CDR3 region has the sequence CASGIQGGNSPLHF. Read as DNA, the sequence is TGTGCCAGCGGGATACAGGGAGGTAATTCACCCCTCCACTTT.